This note documents a single T cell receptor (beta chain) sequence. This CDR3 region has 15 residues. Trimming stripped 5 bases from V and 6 bases from J, with 19 bases between. Germline V gene data show CDR1 as MNHEY and CDR2 as SMNVEV (reference sequence). Per the study methods: Reference gene primer amplification gave nucleated cell count estimates. The repertoire was sequenced with immunoSEQ multiplex PCR; TCRdb's copy has only in-frame clones and lacks some. That table supplies the V and J calls and clone size; D and trimming were determined from the DNA. The table records some 150,000 clones, 84% of them present only once. This sample is drawn from a study of blood T cell repertoires in COVID-19. In the study overall: The analysed material was cDNA or gDNA that came from T cells, B-cell-depleted T cells, or PBMCs.

Cohorts were assigned according to the clinical history that participants reported. Cohort 3 donors counted as recovered after two negative PCRs, clearance, or resolved symptoms. Sequenced: PBMCs or T cells enriched from blood (not recorded which). This receptor was obtained from a man aged 45-65 years who had recovered from COVID-19. The chain links TRBV27 to TRBJ1-2, with D possibly being TRBD1 (5 bases). The CDR3: CASSELWTGGNGYTF. The CDR3 nucleotides are TGTGCCAGCAGTGAACTATGGACGGGGGGTAATGGCTACACCTTC.